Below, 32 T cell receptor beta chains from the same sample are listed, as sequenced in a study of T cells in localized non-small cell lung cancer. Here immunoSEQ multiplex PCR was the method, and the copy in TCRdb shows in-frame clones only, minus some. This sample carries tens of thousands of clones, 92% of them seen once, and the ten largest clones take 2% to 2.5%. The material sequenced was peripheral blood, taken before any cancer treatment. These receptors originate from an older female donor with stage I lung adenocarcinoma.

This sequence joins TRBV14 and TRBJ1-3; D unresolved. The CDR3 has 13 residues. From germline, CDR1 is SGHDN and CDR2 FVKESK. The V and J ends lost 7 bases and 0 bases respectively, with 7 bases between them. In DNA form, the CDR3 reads TGTGCCAGCAAACCGAGCTCTGGAAACACCATATATTTT. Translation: CASKPSSGNTIYF.

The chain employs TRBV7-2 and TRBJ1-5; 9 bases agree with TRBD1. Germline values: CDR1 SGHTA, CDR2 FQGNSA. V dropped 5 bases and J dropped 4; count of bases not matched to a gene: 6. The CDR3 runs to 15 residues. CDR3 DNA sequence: TGTGCCAGCAGCCAGCCGGGACAGGGAAATCAGCCCCAGCATTTT. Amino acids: CASSQPGQGNQPQHF.

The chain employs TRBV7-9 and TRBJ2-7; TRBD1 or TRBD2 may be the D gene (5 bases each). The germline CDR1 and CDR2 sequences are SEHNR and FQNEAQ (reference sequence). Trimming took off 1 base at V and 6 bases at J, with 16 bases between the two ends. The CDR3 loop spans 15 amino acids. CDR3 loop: CASSLELGTGGEQYF. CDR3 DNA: TGTGCCAGCAGCTTAGAGCTCGGGACCGGTGGCGAGCAGTACTTC.

CDR3 amino acids: CASSSRGGGGRTDTQYF. The CDR3 DNA is TGTGCCAGCAGCTCCCGGGGTGGCGGGGGGCGCACAGATACGCAGTATTTT. This chain uses TRBV5-6 with TRBJ2-3; TRBD2 aligns across 8 bases. This CDR3 has 17 residues. Germline loops: CDR1 SGHDT, CDR2 YYEEEE. V was clipped by 3 bases and J by 1 base; unmatched bases: 10.

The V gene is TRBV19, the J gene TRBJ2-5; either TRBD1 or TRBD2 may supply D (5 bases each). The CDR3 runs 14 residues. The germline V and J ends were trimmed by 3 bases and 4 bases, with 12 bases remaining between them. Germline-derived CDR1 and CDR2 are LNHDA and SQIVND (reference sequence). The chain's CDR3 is CASSIWDAGETQYF. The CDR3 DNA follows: TGTGCCAGTAGTATCTGGGACGCGGGAGAGACCCAGTACTTC. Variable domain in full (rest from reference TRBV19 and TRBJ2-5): DGGITQSPKYLFRKEGQNVTLSCEQNLNHDAMYWYRQDPGQGLRLIYYSQIVNDFQKGDIAEGYSVSREKKESFPLTVTSAQKNPTAFYLCASSIWDAGETQYFGPGTRLLVL.

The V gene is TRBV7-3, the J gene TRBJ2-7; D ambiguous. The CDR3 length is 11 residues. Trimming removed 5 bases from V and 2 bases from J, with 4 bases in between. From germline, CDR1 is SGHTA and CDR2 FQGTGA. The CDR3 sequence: CASSPAYEQYF. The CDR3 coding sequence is TGTGCCAGCAGCCCTGCCTACGAGCAGTACTTC.

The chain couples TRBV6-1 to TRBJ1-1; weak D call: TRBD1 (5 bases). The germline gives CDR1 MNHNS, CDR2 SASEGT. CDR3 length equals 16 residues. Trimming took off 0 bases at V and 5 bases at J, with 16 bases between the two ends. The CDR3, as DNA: TGTGCCAGCAGTGAAGCGCCCCCAGGGATGGGGACTGAAGCTTTCTTT. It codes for CASSEAPPGMGTEAFF.

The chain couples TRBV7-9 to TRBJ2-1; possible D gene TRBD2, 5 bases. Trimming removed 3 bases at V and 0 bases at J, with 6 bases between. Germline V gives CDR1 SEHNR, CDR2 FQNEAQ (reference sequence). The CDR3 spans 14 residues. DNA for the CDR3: TGTGCCAGCAGCTTGGAGGACTCCTACAATGAGCAGTTCTTC. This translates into CASSLEDSYNEQFF.

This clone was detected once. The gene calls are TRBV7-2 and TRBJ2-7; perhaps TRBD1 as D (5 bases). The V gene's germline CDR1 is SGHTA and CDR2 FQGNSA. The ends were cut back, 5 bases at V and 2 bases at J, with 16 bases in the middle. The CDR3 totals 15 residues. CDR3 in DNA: TGTGCCAGCAGCCCCTCAAGGGGAAATACCTACGAGCAGTACTTC. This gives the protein CASSPSRGNTYEQYF.

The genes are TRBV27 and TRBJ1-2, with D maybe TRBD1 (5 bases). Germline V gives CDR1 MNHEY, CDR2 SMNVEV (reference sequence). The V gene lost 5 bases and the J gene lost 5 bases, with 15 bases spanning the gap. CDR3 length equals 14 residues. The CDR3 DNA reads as TGTGCCAGCAGTCCCAGCCAGGGAGGTTATGGCTACACCTTC. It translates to CASSPSQGGYGYTF.

In DNA, the CDR3 is TGTGCCAGCAGCTTAGCGGGGGCCCCAGATACGCAGTATTTT. It yields the protein CASSLAGAPDTQYF. This chain uses TRBV7-9 with TRBJ2-3, with a possible D match to TRBD1 (6 bases). Trimming removed 0 bases at V and 4 bases at J, with 8 bases between. Germline V lookup: CDR1 SEHNR, CDR2 FQNEAQ (reference sequence). The CDR3 has 14 residues.

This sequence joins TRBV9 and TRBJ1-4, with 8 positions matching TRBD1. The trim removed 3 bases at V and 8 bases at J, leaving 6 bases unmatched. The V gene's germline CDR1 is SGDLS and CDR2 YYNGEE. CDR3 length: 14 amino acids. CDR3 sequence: CASSAQGEGEKLFF. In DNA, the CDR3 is TGTGCCAGCAGCGCACAGGGGGAAGGAGAAAAACTGTTTTTT.

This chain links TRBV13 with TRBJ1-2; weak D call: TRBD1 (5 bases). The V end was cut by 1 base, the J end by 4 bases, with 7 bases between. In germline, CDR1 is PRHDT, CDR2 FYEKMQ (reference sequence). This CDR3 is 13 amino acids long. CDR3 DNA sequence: TGTGCCAGCAGCTTAGCTGGGGGCTATGGCTACACCTTC. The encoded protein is CASSLAGGYGYTF.

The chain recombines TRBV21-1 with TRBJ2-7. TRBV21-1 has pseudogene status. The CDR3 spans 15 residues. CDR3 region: CASSKAGSWAYEQYF. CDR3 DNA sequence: TGTGCCAGCAGCAAAGCAGGAAGTTGGGCCTACGAGCAGTACTTC.

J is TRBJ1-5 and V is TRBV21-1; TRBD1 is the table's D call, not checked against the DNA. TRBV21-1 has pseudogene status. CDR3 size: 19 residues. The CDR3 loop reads CASSKLALTGTGSNQPQHF. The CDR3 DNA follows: TGTGCCAGCAGCAAATTGGCCCTGACCGGGACAGGCAGCAATCAGCCCCAGCATTTT.

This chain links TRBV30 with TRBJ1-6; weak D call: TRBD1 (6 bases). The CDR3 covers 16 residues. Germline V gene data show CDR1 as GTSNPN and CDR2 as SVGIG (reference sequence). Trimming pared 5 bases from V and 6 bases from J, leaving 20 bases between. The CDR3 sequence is CAWGRSETGTNSPLHF. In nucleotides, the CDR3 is TGTGCCTGGGGTCGCTCCGAAACAGGGACTAATTCACCCCTCCACTTT.

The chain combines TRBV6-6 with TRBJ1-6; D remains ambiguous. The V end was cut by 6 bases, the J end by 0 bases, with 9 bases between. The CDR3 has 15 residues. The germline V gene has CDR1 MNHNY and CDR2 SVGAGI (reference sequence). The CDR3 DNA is TGTGCCAGCAGAGCCGGGAGCTCCTATAATTCACCCCTCCACTTT. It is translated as CASRAGSSYNSPLHF.

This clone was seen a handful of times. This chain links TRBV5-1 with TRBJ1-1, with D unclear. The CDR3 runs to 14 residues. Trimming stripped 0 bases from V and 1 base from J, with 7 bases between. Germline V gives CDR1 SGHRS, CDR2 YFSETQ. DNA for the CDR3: TGCGCCAGCAGCTTGGGGGGAGGGAACACTGAAGCTTTCTTT. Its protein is CASSLGGGNTEAFF.

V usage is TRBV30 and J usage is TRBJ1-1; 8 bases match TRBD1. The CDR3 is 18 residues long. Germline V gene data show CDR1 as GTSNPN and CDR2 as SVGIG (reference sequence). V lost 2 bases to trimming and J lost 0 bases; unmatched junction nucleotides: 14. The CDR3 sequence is CAWSSPPGQVSVNTEAFF. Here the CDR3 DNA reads TGTGCCTGGAGTTCGCCACCGGGACAGGTTTCGGTGAACACTGAAGCTTTCTTT.

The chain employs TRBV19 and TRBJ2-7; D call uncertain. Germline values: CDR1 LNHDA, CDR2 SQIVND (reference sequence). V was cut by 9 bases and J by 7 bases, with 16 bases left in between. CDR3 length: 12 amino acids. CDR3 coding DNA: TGTGCCAGCTCAAGCCCCTTCGGGGAGCAGTACTTC. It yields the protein CASSSPFGEQYF.

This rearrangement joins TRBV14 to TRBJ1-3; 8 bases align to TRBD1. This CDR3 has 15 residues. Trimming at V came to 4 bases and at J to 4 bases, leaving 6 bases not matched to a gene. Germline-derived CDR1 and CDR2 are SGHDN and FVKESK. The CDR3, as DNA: TGTGCCAGCAGCCTCCGGACAGGGATGGGAAACACCATATATTTT. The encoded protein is CASSLRTGMGNTIYF.

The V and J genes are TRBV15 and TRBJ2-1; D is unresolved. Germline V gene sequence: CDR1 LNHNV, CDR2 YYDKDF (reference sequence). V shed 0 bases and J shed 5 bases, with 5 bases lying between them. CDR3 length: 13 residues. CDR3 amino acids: CATSRDLHNEQFF. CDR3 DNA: TGTGCCACCAGCAGAGACTTGCACAATGAGCAGTTCTTC. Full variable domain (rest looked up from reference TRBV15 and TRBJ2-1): DAMVIQNPRYQVTQFGKPVTLSCSQTLNHNVMYWYQQKSSQAPKLLFHYYDKDFNNEADTPDNFQSRRPNTSFCFLDIRSPGLGDTAMYLCATSRDLHNEQFFGPGTRLTVL.

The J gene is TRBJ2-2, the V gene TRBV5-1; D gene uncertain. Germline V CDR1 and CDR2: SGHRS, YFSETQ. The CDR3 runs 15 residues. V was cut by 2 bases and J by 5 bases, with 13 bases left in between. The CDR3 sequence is CASSFNREGTGELFF. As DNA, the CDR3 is TGCGCCAGCAGCTTCAATAGGGAAGGGACCGGGGAGCTGTTTTTT.

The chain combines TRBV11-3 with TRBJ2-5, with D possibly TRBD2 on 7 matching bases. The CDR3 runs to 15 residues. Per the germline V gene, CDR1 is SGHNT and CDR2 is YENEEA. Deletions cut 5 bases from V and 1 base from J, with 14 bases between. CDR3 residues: CASSPGGGLQETQYF. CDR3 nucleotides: TGTGCCAGCAGCCCAGGCGGGGGCCTCCAAGAGACCCAGTACTTC.

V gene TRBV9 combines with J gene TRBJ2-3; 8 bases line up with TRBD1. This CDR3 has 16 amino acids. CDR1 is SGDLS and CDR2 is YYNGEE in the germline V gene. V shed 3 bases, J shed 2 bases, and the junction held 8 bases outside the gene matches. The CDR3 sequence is CASSGTTGALTDTQYF. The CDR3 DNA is TGTGCCAGCAGCGGGACGACAGGGGCCCTCACAGATACGCAGTATTTT.

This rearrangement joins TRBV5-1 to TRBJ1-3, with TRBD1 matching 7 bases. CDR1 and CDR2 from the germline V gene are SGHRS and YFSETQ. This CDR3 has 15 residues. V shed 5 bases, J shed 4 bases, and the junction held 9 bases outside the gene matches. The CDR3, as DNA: TGCGCCAGCAGACTTGACAGGGTAGGAGGAAACACCATATATTTT. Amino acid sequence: CASRLDRVGGNTIYF.

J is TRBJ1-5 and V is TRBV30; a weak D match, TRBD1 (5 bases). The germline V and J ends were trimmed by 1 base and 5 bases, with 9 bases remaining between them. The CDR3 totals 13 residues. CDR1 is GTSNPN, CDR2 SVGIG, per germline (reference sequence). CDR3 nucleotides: TGTGCCTGGAGTGGGGGCCGTGATCAGCCCCAGCATTTT. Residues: CAWSGGRDQPQHF.

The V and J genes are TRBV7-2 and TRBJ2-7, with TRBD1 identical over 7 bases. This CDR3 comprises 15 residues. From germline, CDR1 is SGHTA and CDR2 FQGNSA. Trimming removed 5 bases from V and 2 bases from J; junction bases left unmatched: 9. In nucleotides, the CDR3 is TGTGCCAGCAGCCAGAGACGGGACAGCACCTACGAGCAGTACTTC. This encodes CASSQRRDSTYEQYF. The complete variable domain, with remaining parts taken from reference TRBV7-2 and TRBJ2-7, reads GAGVSQSPSNKVTEKGKDVELRCDPISGHTALYWYRQSLGQGLEFLIYFQGNSAPDKSGLPSDRFSAERTGGSVSTLTIQRTQQEDSAVYLCASSQRRDSTYEQYFGPGTRLTVT.

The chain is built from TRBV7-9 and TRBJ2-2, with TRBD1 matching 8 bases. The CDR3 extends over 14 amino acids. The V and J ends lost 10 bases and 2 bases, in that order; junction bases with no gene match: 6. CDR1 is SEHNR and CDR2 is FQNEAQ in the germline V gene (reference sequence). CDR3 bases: TGTGCCAATGGAGGGACAGGCAACACCGGGGAGCTGTTTTTT. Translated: CANGGTGNTGELFF.

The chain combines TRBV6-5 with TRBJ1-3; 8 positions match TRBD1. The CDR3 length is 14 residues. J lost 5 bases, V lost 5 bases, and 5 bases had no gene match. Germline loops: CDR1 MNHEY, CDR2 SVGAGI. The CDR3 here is CASSRTGIRNTIYF. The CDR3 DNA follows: TGTGCCAGCAGTCGGACAGGGATAAGAAACACCATATATTTT.

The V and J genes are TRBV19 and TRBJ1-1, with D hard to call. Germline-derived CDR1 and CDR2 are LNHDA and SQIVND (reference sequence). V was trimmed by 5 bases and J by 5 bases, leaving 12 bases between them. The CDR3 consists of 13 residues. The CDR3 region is CASSESFKTEAFF. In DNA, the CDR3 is TGTGCCAGTAGTGAAAGTTTCAAGACTGAAGCTTTCTTT.

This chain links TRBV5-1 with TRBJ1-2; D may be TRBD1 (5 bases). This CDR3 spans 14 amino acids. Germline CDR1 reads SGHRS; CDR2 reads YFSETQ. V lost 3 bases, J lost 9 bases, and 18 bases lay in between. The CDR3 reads CASSSETGASSYTF. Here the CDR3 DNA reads TGCGCCAGCAGCTCGGAAACAGGTGCCTCAAGCTACACCTTC. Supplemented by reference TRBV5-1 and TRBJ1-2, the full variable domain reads KAGVTQTPRYLIKTRGQQVTLSCSPISGHRSVSWYQQTPGQGLQFLFEYFSETQRNKGNFPGRFSGRQFSNSRSEMNVSTLELGDSALYLCASSSETGASSYTFGSGTRLTVV.